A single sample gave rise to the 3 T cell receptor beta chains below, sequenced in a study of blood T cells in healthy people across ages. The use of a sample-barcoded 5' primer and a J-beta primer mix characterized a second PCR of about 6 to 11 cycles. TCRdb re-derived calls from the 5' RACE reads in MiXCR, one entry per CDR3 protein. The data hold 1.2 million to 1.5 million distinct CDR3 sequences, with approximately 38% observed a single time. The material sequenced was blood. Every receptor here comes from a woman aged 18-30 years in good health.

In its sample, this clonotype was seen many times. The CDR3 loop reads CSVAPGGYEQYF. The CDR3 region has the DNA TGCAGCGTTGCCCCAGGGGGCTACGAGCAGTACTTC. The chain couples TRBV29-1 to TRBJ2-7; 7 nucleotides line up with TRBD1. This CDR3 has 12 residues. Germline CDR1 is SQVTM and CDR2 is ANQGSEA. The V segment lost 4 bases and the J segment 3 bases; nucleotides outside the gene matches: 3.

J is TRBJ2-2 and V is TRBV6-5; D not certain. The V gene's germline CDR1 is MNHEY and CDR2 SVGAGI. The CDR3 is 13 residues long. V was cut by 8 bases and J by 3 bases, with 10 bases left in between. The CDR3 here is CASSRLYTGELFF. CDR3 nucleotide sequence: TGTGCCAGCTCTAGGCTCTACACCGGGGAGCTGTTTTTT.

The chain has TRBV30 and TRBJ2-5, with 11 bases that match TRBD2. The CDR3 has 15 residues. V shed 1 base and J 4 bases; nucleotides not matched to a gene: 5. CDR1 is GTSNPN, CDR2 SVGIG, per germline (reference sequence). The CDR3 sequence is CAWSGPTSGGETQYF. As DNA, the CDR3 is TGTGCCTGGAGTGGCCCTACTAGCGGGGGAGAGACCCAGTACTTC.